These T cell receptor beta chains were read from a single sample in a study of beta chain features in type 1 diabetes. Data came from immunoSEQ multiplex PCR; TCRdb stores just in-frame clones and leaves some out. The data show roughly 280,000 clones, roughly a quarter seen once. Sequencing used naive CD4+ T cells from blood. All receptors come from a woman aged 25 to 39 with type 1 diabetes. The CDR3 runs from the conserved cysteine through the conserved F or W. The D gene is left open where the match is weak. Only part of the rows carry a size: once, few, many, or a class if the clone is expanded.

clone size,J gene,D gene,V gene,CDR3 DNA,CDR3 protein
few,TRBJ2-1,-,TRBV5-4,TGTGCCAGCAGCTTGGCGGCGACAAGCTCCTACAATGAGCAGTTCTTC,CASSLAATSSYNEQFF
-,TRBJ2-6,TRBD1,TRBV9,TGTGCCAGCGGCGCCGGGACAGGGTACGTTTCTGGGGCCAACGTCCTGACTTTC,CASGAGTGYVSGANVLTF
few,TRBJ2-5,TRBD1,TRBV25-1,TGTGCCAGCAGTGACAGCCGGGACAGGGGATCCGGGGAGACCCAGTACTTC,CASSDSRDRGSGETQYF
few,TRBJ2-3,TRBD2,TRBV4-2,TGTGCCAGCAGCCCAACCGTAGCGGGAGGAACAGATACGCAGTATTTT,CASSPTVAGGTDTQYF
-,TRBJ1-1,TRBD1,TRBV5-1,TGCGCCAGCAGCTCAACCGGGACAGGGCGTGAAGCTTTCTTT,CASSSTGTGREAFF
-,TRBJ2-1,TRBD2,TRBV28,TGTGCCAGCAGCCTAGCGGGGGCCGTAAAGGAGCAGTTCTTC,CASSLAGAVKEQFF
-,TRBJ1-5,-,TRBV19,TGTGCCAGTAGCTTCTCGGGAGGCAATCAGCCCCAGCATTTT,CASSFSGGNQPQHF
-,TRBJ1-1,-,TRBV5-1,TGCGCCAGCAGCGCAAAGTCCCTGACAGATGAAGCTTTCTTT,CASSAKSLTDEAFF
-,TRBJ2-3,TRBD2,TRBV28,TGTGCCAGCAGCACCTCGGGACTAGGCACAGATACGCAGTATTTT,CASSTSGLGTDTQYF
few,TRBJ2-3,TRBD2,TRBV19,TGTGCCAGTAGTACGGGACTAGGACTCACAGATACGCAGTATTTT,CASSTGLGLTDTQYF
few,TRBJ2-5,-,TRBV28,TGTGCCAGCACCACGTCGGGGGAGACCCAGTACTTC,CASTTSGETQYF
-,TRBJ2-7,-,TRBV30,TGTGCCTGGAGTGTACGGGGGGCCCCCTACGAGCAGTACTTC,CAWSVRGAPYEQYF
few,TRBJ2-2,-,TRBV29-1,TGCAGCGTTCGAGTAGAGGGAGTCTTGGGCGGGGAGCTGTTTTTT,CSVRVEGVLGGELFF
-,TRBJ1-2,TRBD1,TRBV29-1,TGCAGCGTTGGGGACAGGGGGTACGGCTACACCTTC,CSVGDRGYGYTF
few,TRBJ1-5,-,TRBV7-8,TGTGCCAGCAGCCCACAGGGCAATCAGCCCCAGCATTTT,CASSPQGNQPQHF
-,TRBJ2-3,-,TRBV5-1,TGCGCCAGCAGCTTGGATCATCCAGATACGCAGTATTTT,CASSLDHPDTQYF
few,TRBJ1-5,-,TRBV2,TGTGCCAGCACCCGGGGAGGGGGAAGCAATCAGCCCCAGCATTTT,CASTRGGGSNQPQHF
few,TRBJ2-1,-,TRBV7-9,TGTGCCAGCAGCATAACTACTGGGCAGTTCTTC,CASSITTGQFF
few,TRBJ2-7,TRBD1,TRBV7-9,TGTGCCAGCAGCCTGCCCGGGACAGCTCACGAGCAGTACTTC,CASSLPGTAHEQYF
-,TRBJ2-3,-,TRBV18,TGTGCCAGCTCACCACCAGGACTATCGACAGATACGCAGTATTTT,CASSPPGLSTDTQYF
-,TRBJ2-5,TRBD2,TRBV30,TGTGCCTGGAGTGTAATAGCGGGGGGGAAGACCCAGTACTTC,CAWSVIAGGKTQYF
few,TRBJ2-5,-,TRBV18,TGTGCCAGCTCACCACCGGTGGGAGACGAGACCCAGTACTTC,CASSPPVGDETQYF
-,TRBJ1-2,-,TRBV19,TGTGCCAGTAGTATAGATCCGAGGCCCTATGGCTACACCTTC,CASSIDPRPYGYTF
-,TRBJ1-1,-,TRBV19,TGTGCCAGTAGCCCAGGGGTTAACACTGAAGCTTTCTTT,CASSPGVNTEAFF
-,TRBJ1-1,TRBD1,TRBV4-1,TGCGCCAGCAGCCAAGTTCGAGGGGGCTGGGAAGCTTTCTTT,CASSQVRGGWEAFF
-,TRBJ2-7,TRBD1,TRBV19,TGTGCCAGTAGTCTTCGGACAGGGGGATTAGGGGACTACAAACACGAGCAGTACTTC,CASSLRTGGLGDYKHEQYF
-,TRBJ2-5,TRBD2,TRBV28,TGTGCCAGCAGTGGACTAGTGGAGACCCAGTACTTC,CASSGLVETQYF
-,TRBJ2-1,-,TRBV11-1,TGTGCCAGCAGCTTAGCTGGGGTAGCGTCCTACAATGAGCAGTTCTTC,CASSLAGVASYNEQFF
-,TRBJ2-1,TRBD2,TRBV7-2,TGTGCCAGCAGCTTTGTAACTAGCGGGGGGGAGCAGTTCTTC,CASSFVTSGGEQFF
-,TRBJ2-7,-,TRBV20-1,TGCAGTGCTGGGACTCTCTACGAGCAGTACTTC,CSAGTLYEQYF
-,TRBJ2-1,TRBD2,TRBV9,TGTGCCAGCAGCATTGGACTAGCGATGGATGAGCAGTTCTTC,CASSIGLAMDEQFF
-,TRBJ2-7,TRBD2,TRBV9,TGTGCCAGCAGCATAGGACTAGATGGCGAGCAGTACTTC,CASSIGLDGEQYF
few,TRBJ2-1,TRBD2,TRBV28,TGTGCCAGCAGACCGGGACTAGCGGGAGCCAATGAGCAGTTCTTC,CASRPGLAGANEQFF
-,TRBJ1-2,-,TRBV9,TGTGCCAGCAGCGCAGTAGCCGAAACGCGGCGCTATGGCTACACCTTC,CASSAVAETRRYGYTF
few,TRBJ2-7,-,TRBV7-9,TGTGCCAGCAGCTTAGCGCACAGCTCCTACGAGCAGTACTTC,CASSLAHSSYEQYF
-,TRBJ1-2,TRBD1,TRBV4-1,TGCGCCAGCAGCCAAGGACAGGGGGCTCTGGGGGTCTTGGGCTACACCTTC,CASSQGQGALGVLGYTF
-,TRBJ2-3,-,TRBV5-1,TGCGCCAGCAGCCTGGAGGGGGCCCCAGATACGCAGTATTTT,CASSLEGAPDTQYF
few,TRBJ2-1,TRBD2,TRBV29-1,TGCAGCGTAACTAGCGGGAGGATCGATGAGCAGTTCTTC,CSVTSGRIDEQFF
-,TRBJ2-1,-,TRBV9,TGTGCCAGCAGCCCCCTCGGGCGGGACTCCTACAATGAGCAGTTCTTC,CASSPLGRDSYNEQFF